This T cell receptor (beta chain) originates from a study of shared clonotypes between healthy human individuals. Whole-study results and caveats: Unshared clonotypes carried lower generation probabilities than those common to all four donors. Memory subsets had estimated richness that was generally smaller than that of naive subsets. Genetic and exposure-history diversity was limited by the small donor number.

CDR1 is SEHNR and CDR2 is FQNEAQ in the germline V gene (reference sequence). After removal of 5 bases from V and 5 bases from J, the junction contained 6 bases not matched to a gene. This CDR3 is built from 15 residues. As to this clone: As yet, its antigen is unknown.

Execution of the assay was at deep level. Here immunoSEQ multiplex PCR was the method, and the copy in TCRdb shows in-frame clones only, minus some. The data contain about 1.1 million clones, 75% to 80% of them seen just once; the ten biggest clones take up 0.5% to 0.65%. This receptor was taken from a man younger than 35 in good health. Some clones in this sample may be carry-over from other donors' samples. V is TRBV7-9 and J is TRBJ2-3; the match to TRBD2 covers 11 bases. Sequencing was carried out using memory CD4+ T cells from PBMCs. The subset: CD45RA-negative fraction. CDR3 nucleotides: TGTGCCAGCAGCCACCGACTAGCGGGACAAGATACGCAGTATTTT. Translated, it gives CASSHRLAGQDTQYF. Full variable domain (remainder filled in from reference TRBV7-9 and TRBJ2-3): DTGVSQNPRHKITKRGQNVTFRCDPISEHNRLYWYRQTLGQGPEFLTYFQNEAQLEKSRLLSDRFSAERPKGSFSTLEIQRTEQGDSAMYLCASSHRLAGQDTQYFGPGTRLTVL.